The 12 T cell receptor beta chains below all came from one sample that was sequenced in a study of T cell changes during pregnancy in multiple sclerosis. Assay used: immunoSEQ multiplex PCR; TCRdb lists only in-frame clones, some missing. This sample has around 48,000 clones, with about 92% found just once. Here the sequenced sample was CD4+ T cells from peripheral blood mononuclear cells, taken in the third trimester of pregnancy. The receptors come from a female donor with multiple sclerosis, enrolled in a pregnancy study.

The CDR3 DNA sequence: TGCGCCAGCAGCTTGGCGGGAGGTTTCTACTGGACCAAAAACATTCAGTACTTC. Its protein product is CASSLAGGFYWTKNIQYF. The chain carries TRBV5-1 and TRBJ2-4; TRBD2 aligns across 7 bases. Germline assignment: CDR1 SGHRS and CDR2 YFSETQ. J gave up 2 bases and V 0 bases, and 11 bases lay outside the gene matches. The CDR3 extends over 18 amino acids.

In this sample, this clone turned up once. The rearrangement links TRBV2 to TRBJ2-1, with 8 bases fitting TRBD1. V trimming: 5 bases; J trimming: 4 bases; junction bases outside the gene matches: 10. Germline V gene sequence: CDR1 SNHLY, CDR2 FYNNEI. This CDR3 region has 16 residues. The chain's CDR3 is CASSSGTGAKYNEQFF. The CDR3 nucleotides read TGTGCCAGCAGTTCCGGGACAGGCGCGAAATACAATGAGCAGTTCTTC.

This rearrangement joins TRBV6-5 to TRBJ1-2; D call uncertain. The CDR3 has 15 residues. Trimming removed 8 bases from V and 2 bases from J, with 18 bases in between. From germline, CDR1 is MNHEY and CDR2 SVGAGI. The chain's CDR3 is CASSFSAGANYGYTF. DNA for the CDR3: TGTGCCAGCTCTTTCTCTGCCGGAGCGAACTATGGCTACACCTTC.

The chain links TRBV5-1 to TRBJ2-5; 7 bases align to TRBD2. The CDR3 is 15 residues long. Germline V lookup: CDR1 SGHRS, CDR2 YFSETQ. Trimming took 2 bases from V and 2 from J; bases not matched to a gene: 6. The CDR3 DNA sequence: TGCGCCAGCAGCTTAACCGGACTAGTGCAAGAGACCCAGTACTTC. It specifies CASSLTGLVQETQYF.

The chain uses TRBV28 and TRBJ2-4, with a tentative D call TRBD1 (5 bases). This CDR3 region has 18 residues. Germline V gene lookup returns CDR1 MDHEN and CDR2 SYDVKM. Trimming left V 3 bases short and J 1 base short, with 19 bases between. Here the CDR3 DNA reads TGTGCCAGCAGTTTGGAACAAGGTGGGGCTTGGGCCAAAAACATTCAGTACTTC. Translation gives CASSLEQGGAWAKNIQYF.

CDR3 in DNA: TGTGCCACCAGCAACAGGGTTACGGGAGAAAAACTGTTTTTT. Amino acid sequence: CATSNRVTGEKLFF. The V call is TRBV15, the J call TRBJ1-4; tentative D call: TRBD1 (6 bases). This CDR3 contains 14 residues. Trimming removed 4 bases at V and 8 bases at J, with 14 bases between. Per germline, CDR1 LNHNV and CDR2 YYDKDF (reference sequence).

This clone was seen once. The chain recombines TRBV6-1 with TRBJ2-3; D is unclear. The CDR3 runs to 12 residues. From germline, CDR1 is MNHNS and CDR2 SASEGT. Deletions cut 10 bases from V and 3 bases from J, with 11 bases between. The CDR3: CAIRTGTDTQYF. The CDR3 coding sequence is TGTGCCATCAGGACCGGGACAGATACGCAGTATTTT.

The gene calls are TRBV6-1 and TRBJ2-4; 8 bases are shared with TRBD1. J was trimmed by 7 bases and V by 5 bases; bases with no gene match: 7. This CDR3 spans 14 amino acids. Germline loops: CDR1 MNHNS, CDR2 SASEGT. CDR3 sequence (DNA): TGTGCCAGCAGTTCAGGGGGCGCAGGGAACATTCAGTACTTC. Translating it yields CASSSGGAGNIQYF.

The J gene is TRBJ1-5, the V gene TRBV28, with D hard to call. The CDR3 runs to 14 residues. Deletions cut 3 bases from V and 5 bases from J, with 11 bases between. From germline, CDR1 is MDHEN and CDR2 SYDVKM. The CDR3 loop is CASSLMGLHQPQHF. The CDR3 DNA sequence: TGTGCCAGCAGTTTGATGGGCCTACATCAGCCCCAGCATTTT.

The CDR3: CSGRQGRDTGELFF. CDR3 bases: TGCAGCGGCCGACAGGGGCGGGACACCGGGGAGCTGTTTTTT. This sequence joins TRBV29-1 and TRBJ2-2, with 8 nucleotides matching TRBD1. Germline trimming cut 7 bases from V and 3 bases from J; bases unmatched to any gene: 7. The CDR3 runs 14 residues. Germline V gene lookup returns CDR1 SQVTM and CDR2 ANQGSEA.

This clone appeared once. The rearrangement uses TRBV19 and TRBJ2-7, with a tentative D call TRBD2 (6 bases). The CDR3 length is 15 residues. V was cut by 3 bases and J by 2 bases, with 14 bases left in between. Germline CDR1 and CDR2: LNHDA and SQIVND (reference sequence). CDR3 protein: CASSISGRGTYEQYF. CDR3 nucleotides: TGTGCCAGTAGTATCTCCGGGAGAGGGACCTACGAGCAGTACTTC. Full variable domain (remainder filled in from reference TRBV19 and TRBJ2-7): DGGITQSPKYLFRKEGQNVTLSCEQNLNHDAMYWYRQDPGQGLRLIYYSQIVNDFQKGDIAEGYSVSREKKESFPLTVTSAQKNPTAFYLCASSISGRGTYEQYFGPGTRLTVT.

The count of this clone is one. V and J are TRBV6-1 and TRBJ2-5; TRBD2 is a possible D gene (6 bases). Trimming removed 1 base at V and 5 bases at J, with 14 bases between. This CDR3 is built from 15 residues. Germline loops: CDR1 MNHNS, CDR2 SASEGT. As DNA, the CDR3 is TGTGCCAGCAGTGAAGACCAACGGGAGTGGGAGACCCAGTACTTC. It translates to CASSEDQREWETQYF.